This T cell receptor (beta chain) was sequenced in a study of early T cells in non-severe SARS-CoV-2 infection. As for the study in general: Unpaired chains resulted from sequencing bulk RNA of unsorted whole blood.

CDR3 length: 14 amino acids. V lost 1 base, J lost 7 bases, and 8 bases lay in between. The germline gives CDR1 KGHSH, CDR2 LQKENI. Attachment of unique molecular identifiers to individual cDNA molecules was performed. TCRdb re-derived calls from the 5' RACE reads in MiXCR, one entry per CDR3 protein. The sample consists of fewer than 80,000 distinct CDR3 sequences, about 13% of them appearing once. What was sequenced was whole blood. This chain connects TRBV18 to TRBJ1-6; D is undetermined. This clonotype was sampled from an adult who was a healthcare worker with PCR-confirmed SARS-CoV-2 infection or an uninfected control (not recorded which). The CDR3 sequence: CASSPLGRNSPLHF. CDR3 nucleotides: TGTGCCAGCTCACCACTAGGACGGAATTCACCCCTCCACTTT.